Following are 12 T cell receptor beta chains from one sample sequenced in a study of cytotoxic CD8 clonotypes in ibrutinib-treated CLL. Sequencing used immunoSEQ multiplex PCR; TCRdb keeps in-frame clones, though not all of them. The table lists 250,000 to 350,000 clones, around 77% of them singletons. Sequences were derived from PBMCs, sampled at disease progression, from a patient treated with ibrutinib. The receptors shown here come from a human donor with chronic lymphocytic leukemia.

This chain uses TRBV7-8 with TRBJ1-4; possibly TRBD1 for D (5 bases). Trimming took off 1 base at V and 6 bases at J, with 9 bases between the two ends. The CDR3 is made up of 14 amino acids. Germline V lookup: CDR1 SGHVS, CDR2 FQNEAQ. The CDR3 DNA reads TGTGCCAGCAGCTTAGGTCAGGGTTATGAAAAACTGTTTTTT. It translates to CASSLGQGYEKLFF.

J is TRBJ2-7 and V is TRBV12-1; the tabulated D call, TRBD1, remains unverified against the DNA. TRBV12-1 is reported as a pseudogene. The CDR3 runs 16 residues. The CDR3 DNA sequence: TGTGCCAGCACCAAGGTTCGGGACAGGGGGCCCTACGAGCAGTACTTC. This codes for CASTKVRDRGPYEQYF.

The chain is built from TRBV29-1 and TRBJ2-7; either TRBD1 or TRBD2 may fit D (6 bases each). V gave up 3 bases and J gave up 4 bases, with 16 bases separating them. CDR1 is SQVTM and CDR2 is ANQGSEA in the germline V gene. The CDR3 is 14 residues long. CDR3 residues: CSVDGWQGRYEQYF. DNA for the CDR3: TGCAGCGTTGATGGTTGGCAGGGGAGGTACGAGCAGTACTTC.

This clone was counted a single time. V usage is TRBV12-5 and J usage is TRBJ1-2, with TRBD1 matching over 7 bases. CDR3 length: 19 amino acids. V was clipped by 1 base and J by 4 bases; unmatched bases: 18. Germline values: CDR1 LGHNT, CDR2 FRNRAP. The CDR3 nucleotides are TGTGCTAGTGGTTTGGCTACTGGTTTGAGAGGGGGCGCGGCCTATGGCTACACCTTC. Its translation: CASGLATGLRGGAAYGYTF.

The chain combines TRBV4-1 with TRBJ2-7; TRBD1 matches at 7 bases. The J segment lost 2 bases and the V segment lost 3 bases, leaving 4 bases of the junction unmatched. The germline V gene encodes CDR1 MGHRA and CDR2 YSYEKL. This CDR3 contains 14 residues. CDR3 amino acids: CASSQIGQAYEQYF. The CDR3 nucleotides are TGCGCCAGCAGCCAGATAGGACAGGCCTACGAGCAGTACTTC.

This chain uses TRBV29-1 with TRBJ1-1, with D possibly being TRBD1 (5 bases). The CDR3 is 14 residues long. V was pared by 7 bases and J by 1 base, with 16 bases between. Germline V gene lookup returns CDR1 SQVTM and CDR2 ANQGSEA. The CDR3 loop reads CSGNPGTENTEAFF. CDR3 coding DNA: TGCAGCGGAAACCCCGGGACCGAGAACACTGAAGCTTTCTTT.

This chain joins TRBV27 and TRBJ2-3; D perhaps matches TRBD2 (5 bases). The CDR3 extends over 17 amino acids. CDR1 is MNHEY and CDR2 is SMNVEV in the germline V gene (reference sequence). Trimming took 5 bases from V and 2 from J, leaving 20 bases between them. CDR3 amino acids: CASSIRGLTTPTDTQYF. Here the CDR3 DNA reads TGTGCCAGCAGTATCCGCGGACTCACGACGCCCACAGATACGCAGTATTTT.

The chain has TRBV5-1 and TRBJ2-7; D is ambiguous. The ends were cut back, 0 bases at V and 0 bases at J, with 4 bases in the middle. Per germline, CDR1 SGHRS and CDR2 YFSETQ. This CDR3 spans 13 amino acids. The CDR3 is CASSLVRSYEQYF. The CDR3 bases are TGCGCCAGCAGCTTGGTCCGCTCCTACGAGCAGTACTTC.

The sample holds a few counts of this clone. The chain carries TRBV2 and TRBJ1-6, with D perhaps matching TRBD1 (6 bases). Per the germline V gene, CDR1 is SNHLY and CDR2 is FYNNEI. V was clipped by 6 bases and J by 0 bases, with 15 bases between them. CDR3 length equals 17 residues. CDR3 loop: CASRKQGSSSYNSPLHF. The CDR3 region has the DNA TGTGCCAGCAGGAAACAGGGTTCCAGCTCCTATAATTCACCCCTCCACTTT.

The rearrangement joins TRBV19 to TRBJ2-6, with TRBD1 matching over 8 bases. Unmatched junction bases numbered 10, after V lost 8 bases and J lost 4 bases. CDR1 LNHDA and CDR2 SQIVND come from the germline V gene (reference sequence). The CDR3 totals 16 residues. The CDR3 DNA reads as TGTGCCAGTGGAGAGACAGGGGCGATGGGGGCCAACGTCCTGACTTTC. It yields the protein CASGETGAMGANVLTF.

V usage is TRBV6-5 and J usage is TRBJ2-2, with 15 positions matching TRBD2. V was clipped by 3 bases and J by 14 bases; unmatched bases: 7. Per germline, CDR1 MNHEY and CDR2 SVGAGI. The CDR3 length is 15 residues. The CDR3 DNA reads TGTGCCAGCAGTTATGGGACTAGCGGGAGGTCCCTTCTGTTTTTT. This encodes CASSYGTSGRSLLFF.

The chain uses TRBV7-2 and TRBJ2-5, with unresolved D. Trimming stripped 4 bases from V and 4 bases from J, with 16 bases between. This CDR3 contains 15 residues. The germline gives CDR1 SGHTA, CDR2 FQGNSA. CDR3 loop: CASSSDGFLGETQYF. The CDR3 DNA is TGTGCCAGCAGCTCTGACGGTTTTTTGGGAGAGACCCAGTACTTC.